The source of this T cell receptor (beta chain) is a study of CD8+CD57+ T cells in acquired aplastic anemia. Study results and limitations: Patients and controls were not found to differ significantly in CD8+ Simpson's diversity.

With regard to this clonotype: What it recognizes is unknown.

The CDR3 extends over 13 amino acids. The germline V gene encodes CDR1 LNHNV and CDR2 YYDKDF (reference sequence). For sequencing, patients were chosen who had shown expansion of CD8+CD57+ cells by flow cytometry. Among the patients, none had received any therapy at the time of blood sampling. Genomic DNA, serving as template, underwent TCR beta VDJ and CDR3 profiling. MiXCR was run by TCRdb on the reads, yielding one entry per CDR3 protein. The sample has around 120,000 distinct CDR3 sequences; 40% are singletons. The gene calls are TRBV15 and TRBJ2-1; D not resolved. Judging by the DNA end, TRBJ2-7 fits better; the J call may be wrong. This TCR was sampled from a human donor with aplastic anemia. Sequenced material: sorted CD4+, CD8+, or CD8+CD57+ T cells (not recorded which) from PBMCs. This CDR3 reads CATSILPANEQYF. In DNA, the CDR3 is TGTGCCACCAGCATCCTTCCAGCGAATGAGCAGTACTTC.